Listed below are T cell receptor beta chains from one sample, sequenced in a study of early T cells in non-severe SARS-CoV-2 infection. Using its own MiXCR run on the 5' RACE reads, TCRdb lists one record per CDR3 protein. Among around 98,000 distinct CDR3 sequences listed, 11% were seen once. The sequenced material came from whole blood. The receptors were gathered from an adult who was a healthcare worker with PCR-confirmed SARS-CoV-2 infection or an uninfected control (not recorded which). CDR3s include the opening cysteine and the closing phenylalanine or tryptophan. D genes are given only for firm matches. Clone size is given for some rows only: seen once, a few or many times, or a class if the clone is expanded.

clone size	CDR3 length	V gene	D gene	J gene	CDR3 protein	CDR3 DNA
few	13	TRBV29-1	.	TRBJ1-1	CSVSPLGNTEAFF	TGCAGCGTTTCACCTCTTGGTAACACTGAAGCTTTCTTT
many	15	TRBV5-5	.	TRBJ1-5	CASSSSGFADQPQHF	TGTGCCAGCAGCTCTTCAGGTTTCGCCGATCAGCCCCAGCATTTT
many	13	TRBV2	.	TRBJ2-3	CASSEANTDTQYF	TGTGCCAGCAGTGAGGCCAACACAGATACGCAGTATTTT
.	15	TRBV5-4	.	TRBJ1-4	CASSPGQGIGEKLFF	TGTGCCAGCAGCCCCGGTCAGGGGATTGGCGAAAAACTGTTTTTT
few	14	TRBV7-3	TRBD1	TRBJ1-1	CASSLTGGETEAFF	TGTGCCAGCAGCTTAACAGGGGGCGAAACTGAAGCTTTCTTT
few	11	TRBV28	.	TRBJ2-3	CASTGADTQYF	TGTGCCAGCACTGGAGCAGATACGCAGTATTTT
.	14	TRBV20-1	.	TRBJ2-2	CSARGRMNTGELFF	TGCAGTGCTAGGGGCAGGATGAACACCGGGGAGCTGTTTTTT
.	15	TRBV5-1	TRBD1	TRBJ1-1	CASSPPTGLSTEAFF	TGCGCCAGCAGCCCACCGACAGGGCTGAGCACTGAAGCTTTCTTT
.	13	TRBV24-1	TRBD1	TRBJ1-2	CATSETGAHGYTF	TGTGCCACCAGTGAGACAGGGGCACATGGCTACACCTTC
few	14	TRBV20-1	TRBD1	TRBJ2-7	CSADRTGSSYEQYF	TGCAGTGCCGACCGGACAGGGAGCTCCTACGAGCAGTACTTC